A selection of T cell receptor beta chains follows, all from one sample in a study of blood T cells in healthy people across ages. One entry per CDR3 protein results from TCRdb running MiXCR on the 5' RACE reads. The sample lists about a million distinct CDR3 sequences; approximately 38% were seen once. Sequencing input: blood. The receptors stem from a man aged 18-30 years in good health. CDR3s include the opening cysteine and the closing phenylalanine or tryptophan. A D gene is named only where the DNA matches it firmly.

>TRBD1|TRBV6-2/TRBV6-3|TRBJ2-1
CASSSPGQGLYNEQFF
>-|TRBV4-2|TRBJ2-1
CASSQAGRRVGDEQFF
>-|TRBV4-3|TRBJ2-3
CASSQEDAQYF
>-|TRBV4-2|TRBJ1-1
CASVPQCEIMNTEAFF
>-|TRBV12-3/TRBV12-4|TRBJ1-1
CASSLAISEGYRAAEAFF
>TRBD1|TRBV2|TRBJ1-2
CASSDNQGASGYTF
>TRBD1|TRBV7-2|TRBJ2-7
CASSSTGGLYEQYF
>-|TRBV28|TRBJ1-2
CASKAGLRGYTF
>TRBD1|TRBV9|TRBJ2-1
CASSGGGQGPYNEQFF
>TRBD2|TRBV10-3|TRBJ2-5
CAIKTGGQETQYF
>TRBD1|TRBV5-1|TRBJ2-3
CASSTDRETDTQYF
>TRBD2|TRBV6-6|TRBJ2-5
CACSSPAGGYNEQYF
>TRBD1|TRBV25-1|-
CASIQGDQETQYF
>-|TRBV29-1|TRBJ1-2
CSVGYLGARYGYTF
>-|TRBV7-3|TRBJ2-3
CASSLLSLIGVGDTQYF
>-|TRBV20-1|TRBJ2-1
CSARGLEETQFF
>-|TRBV9|TRBJ2-2
CASSVVSTGELFF
>-|TRBV4-3|TRBJ2-5
CATRAEDEQYF
>-|TRBV6-2/TRBV6-3|TRBJ1-2
CASSSRPFYGYTF
>-|TRBV5-1|TRBJ2-3
CASSLKGFGPSTDTQYF
>-|TRBV2|TRBJ2-7
CASSRTAPYEQYF
>-|TRBV2|TRBJ1-4
CASTGNRDGEKLFF
>-|TRBV12-3/TRBV12-4|TRBJ1-5
CASTTDQPQHF
>-|TRBV12-3/TRBV12-4|TRBJ1-2
CASTSTRRAKGYTF
>-|TRBV9|TRBJ1-1
CASSPTRTEAFF
>-|TRBV2|TRBJ1-2
CASSDSGEGGYTF
>-|TRBV28|TRBJ2-7
CASRTLGGRSHEQYF
>-|TRBV12-3/TRBV12-4|TRBJ2-7
CASSTGLPSGEQYF
>-|TRBV5-1|TRBJ2-7
CASMGDGSGYYEQYF
>-|TRBV6-1|TRBJ1-2
CASSELQGLANYGYTF
>-|TRBV20-1|TRBJ2-1
CSARDSRQVAEQFF
>-|TRBV5-1|TRBJ2-1
CASSLARGSNEQFF
>TRBD1|TRBV18|TRBJ1-1
CASYPTGVNTEAFF
>TRBD1|TRBV4-3|TRBJ2-7
CASSQDMGTGRYEQYF
>-|TRBV20-1|TRBJ1-5
CSAPHSNQPQHF
>-|TRBV5-1|TRBJ2-1
CASSLPGENNEQFF
>-|TRBV12-3/TRBV12-4|TRBJ2-5
CASSLARQRERAQYF
>TRBD1|TRBV20-1|TRBJ2-7
CSASLPGQGSYEQYF
>-|TRBV6-6|TRBJ1-1
CASSYVGWAEAFF
>TRBD1|TRBV5-1|TRBJ2-3
CASSAGQGADTQYF
>-|TRBV28|TRBJ2-2
CASSLYSTGELFF
>-|TRBV5-1|TRBJ1-1
CASSVAGPAEAFF
>-|TRBV4-3|TRBJ1-6
CASSQDKTNRNSPLHF
>TRBD1|TRBV7-6|TRBJ1-4
CASSPTGGEKLFF
>TRBD1|TRBV4-3|TRBJ1-4
CASSQDRGPVEKLFF
>-|TRBV7-9|TRBJ2-5
CASSLPTGSGETQYF
>-|TRBV7-9|TRBJ2-7
CASSPRGTESYEQYF
>TRBD1|TRBV2|TRBJ2-1
CASSESGTGNDEQFF
>-|TRBV7-2|TRBJ1-2
CASSPQGETNYGYTF
>-|TRBV12-3/TRBV12-4|TRBJ2-3
CASSLSSFPDTQYF
>-|TRBV3-1|TRBJ1-6
CASSQDLISPLHF
>-|TRBV3-1|TRBJ2-3
CASSQDIPTDTQYF
>-|TRBV7-9|TRBJ2-1
CASSPHRPYNEQFF
>-|TRBV10-3|TRBJ1-1
CAIRTGGLRSTEAFF
>-|TRBV28|TRBJ2-1
CAGSRNWANEQFF
>-|TRBV20-1|TRBJ2-1
CSAAQQSGHNEQFF
>TRBD1|TRBV20-1|TRBJ2-7
CSARDPRLNRTGQSEQYF
>-|TRBV5-6|TRBJ2-3
CASNKPTQGFADTQYF